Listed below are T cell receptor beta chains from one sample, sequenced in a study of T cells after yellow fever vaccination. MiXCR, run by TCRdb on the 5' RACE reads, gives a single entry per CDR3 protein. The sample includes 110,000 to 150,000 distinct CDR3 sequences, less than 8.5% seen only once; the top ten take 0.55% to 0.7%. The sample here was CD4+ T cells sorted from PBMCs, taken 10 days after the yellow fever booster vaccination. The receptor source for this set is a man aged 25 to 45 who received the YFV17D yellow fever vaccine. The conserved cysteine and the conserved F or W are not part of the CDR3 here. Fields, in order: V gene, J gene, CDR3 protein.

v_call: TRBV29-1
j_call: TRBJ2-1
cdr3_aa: SAGGPGNEQF

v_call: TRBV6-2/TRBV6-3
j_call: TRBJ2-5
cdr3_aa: ASSYSATRVQRETQY

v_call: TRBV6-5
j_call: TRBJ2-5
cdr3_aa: ASSYASMTGETQY

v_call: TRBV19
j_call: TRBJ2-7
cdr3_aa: ASSTGYRNEQY

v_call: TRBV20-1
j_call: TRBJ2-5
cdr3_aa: SASRGDETQY

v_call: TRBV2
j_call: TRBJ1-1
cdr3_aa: ASSEVLIGEEAF

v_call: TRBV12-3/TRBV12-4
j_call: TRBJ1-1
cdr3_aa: ASSPGSLGTNTEAF

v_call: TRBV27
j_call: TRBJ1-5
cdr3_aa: ASSLNSGFQPQH

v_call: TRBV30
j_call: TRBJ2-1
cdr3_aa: ASPRESYNEQF

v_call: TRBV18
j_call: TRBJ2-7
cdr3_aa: ASSPSSEQY

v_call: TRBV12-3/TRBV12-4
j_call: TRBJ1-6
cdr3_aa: ASTLWQANSPLH

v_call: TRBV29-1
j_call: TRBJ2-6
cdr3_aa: SGPTENSGANVLT

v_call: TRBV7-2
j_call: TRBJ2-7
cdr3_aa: ASSLASWRAQGYEQY

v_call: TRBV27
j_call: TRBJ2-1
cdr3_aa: ASSRMPGLAGGGEQF

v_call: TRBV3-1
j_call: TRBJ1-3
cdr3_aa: ASSQAHLTSGNTIY

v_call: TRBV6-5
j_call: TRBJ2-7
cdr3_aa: ASSYSVSASGRAGEQY

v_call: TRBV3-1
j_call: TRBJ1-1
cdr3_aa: ASSRLRETEAF